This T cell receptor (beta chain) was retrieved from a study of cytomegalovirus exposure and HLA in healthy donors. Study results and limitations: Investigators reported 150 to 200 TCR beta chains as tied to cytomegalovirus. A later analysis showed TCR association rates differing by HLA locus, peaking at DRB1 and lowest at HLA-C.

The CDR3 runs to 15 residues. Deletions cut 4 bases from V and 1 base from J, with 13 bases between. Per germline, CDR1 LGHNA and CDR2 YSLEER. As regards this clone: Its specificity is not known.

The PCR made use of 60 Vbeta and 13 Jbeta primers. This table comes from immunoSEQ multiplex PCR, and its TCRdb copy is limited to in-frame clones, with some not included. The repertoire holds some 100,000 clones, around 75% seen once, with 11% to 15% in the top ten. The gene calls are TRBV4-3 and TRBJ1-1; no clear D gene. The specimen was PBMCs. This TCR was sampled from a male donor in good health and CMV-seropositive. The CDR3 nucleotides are TGCGCCAGCAGCCCCCAACCAGGAGGGAACACTGAAGCTTTCTTT. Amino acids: CASSPQPGGNTEAFF.